This passage covers 21 T cell receptor beta chains from one sample sequenced in a study of OX40 agonist ivuxolimab in advanced cancers. Here immunoSEQ multiplex PCR was the method, and the copy in TCRdb shows in-frame clones only, minus some. The sample consists of 50,000 or so clones, roughly 81% of them appearing once. The sample consisted of CD4+ or CD8+ T cells sorted from blood, taken in a trial of the OX40 agonist ivuxolimab. The receptors originated from an adult with an advanced solid tumor such as melanoma, head and neck, liver or kidney cancer.

This chain links TRBV4-3 with TRBJ1-4, with unresolved D. V gave up 6 bases and J gave up 4 bases, with 15 bases separating them. The germline V gene encodes CDR1 LGHNA and CDR2 YSLEER. This CDR3 comprises 15 residues. The CDR3 DNA is TGCGCCAGCAGTGAAGTCCACAGTCTTAATGAAAAACTGTTTTTT. Protein sequence: CASSEVHSLNEKLFF.

This sequence joins TRBV7-2 and TRBJ2-3; the D is unclear. From germline, CDR1 is SGHTA and CDR2 FQGNSA. The V gene lost 3 bases and the J gene lost 5 bases, with 18 bases spanning the gap. This CDR3 region has 16 residues. The CDR3 DNA reads TGTGCCAGCAGCTTTCCACCGACTGTCAGGAAAGATACGCAGTATTTT. Its protein product is CASSFPPTVRKDTQYF. The full variable domain, rest sourced from reference TRBV7-2 and TRBJ2-3, is GAGVSQSPSNKVTEKGKDVELRCDPISGHTALYWYRQSLGQGLEFLIYFQGNSAPDKSGLPSDRFSAERTGGSVSTLTIQRTQQEDSAVYLCASSFPPTVRKDTQYFGPGTRLTVL.

This sequence joins TRBV11-3 and TRBJ2-2, with 12 bases lining up with TRBD2. The CDR3 has 14 residues. Germline assignment: CDR1 SGHNT and CDR2 YENEEA. V lost 5 bases, J lost 12 bases, and 7 bases stayed unmatched. CDR3 protein: CASSRWTSGEQLFF. CDR3 sequence (DNA): TGTGCCAGCAGCAGATGGACTAGCGGGGAGCAGCTGTTTTTT.

Here the CDR3 DNA reads TGTGCCAGCAGTCCGACAGGGGGACGATACGAGCAGTACTTC. Encoded protein: CASSPTGGRYEQYF. This sequence joins TRBV28 and TRBJ2-7; 9 bases fit TRBD1. The germline gives CDR1 MDHEN, CDR2 SYDVKM. V shed 5 bases, J shed 4 bases, and the junction held 6 bases outside the gene matches. CDR3 length: 14 residues.

The chain combines TRBV5-1 with TRBJ2-5; 9 nucleotides agree with TRBD1. CDR3 length: 16 amino acids. Trimming cost V 3 bases and J 0 bases; bases outside gene matches: 6. Germline assignment: CDR1 SGHRS and CDR2 YFSETQ. The CDR3 is CASSWGQGGNQETQYF. The CDR3 region has the DNA TGCGCCAGCAGCTGGGGACAGGGTGGGAACCAAGAGACCCAGTACTTC.

The V and J genes are TRBV2 and TRBJ2-1; weak D call: TRBD2 (5 bases). Trimming took off 4 bases at V and 8 bases at J, with 6 bases between the two ends. The CDR3 runs 11 residues. Per germline, CDR1 SNHLY and CDR2 FYNNEI. The CDR3 region has the DNA TGTGCCAGCAGTGTGAGGGATGAGCAGTTCTTC. This encodes CASSVRDEQFF.

The chain joins TRBV2 to TRBJ2-4, with D tentatively TRBD1 or TRBD2 (5 bases each). This CDR3 has 15 amino acids. The ends were cut back, 1 base at V and 6 bases at J, with 13 bases in the middle. Per the germline V gene, CDR1 is SNHLY and CDR2 is FYNNEI. The CDR3 region is CASSEESGTPNIQYF. CDR3 DNA: TGTGCCAGCAGTGAAGAGTCCGGGACCCCAAACATTCAGTACTTC.

This clone has just a few counts. This chain connects TRBV28 to TRBJ1-2, with unresolved D. V dropped 7 bases and J dropped 4 bases, with 10 bases sitting between them. CDR3 length equals 12 residues. Germline CDR1 MDHEN, CDR2 SYDVKM. In DNA form, the CDR3 reads TGTGCCAGCACACGGGGTGTCTATGGCTACACCTTC. Amino acid sequence: CASTRGVYGYTF.

Note on this clone: The missing conserved phenylalanine or tryptophan at the end of this CDR3 makes a read error likely. V gene TRBV5-1 combines with J gene TRBJ2-7; 7 nucleotides line up with TRBD2. Germline loops: CDR1 SGHRS, CDR2 YFSETQ. CDR3 size: 13 residues. Trimming took 5 bases from V and 5 from J; bases not matched to a gene: 7. The CDR3 here is CASSAGAIDEQYL. In DNA, the CDR3 is TGCGCCAGCAGTGCGGGAGCGATCGACGAGCAGTACCTC.

The CDR3 DNA follows: TGCGCCAGCAGCTTGGAGGGTCAGACTAATGAAAAACTGTTTTTT. Protein sequence: CASSLEGQTNEKLFF. The rearrangement joins TRBV5-1 to TRBJ1-4, with D hard to call. This CDR3 has 15 residues. The germline V and J ends were trimmed by 0 bases and 2 bases, with 8 bases remaining between them. Germline-derived CDR1 and CDR2 are SGHRS and YFSETQ.

The V gene is TRBV6-5, the J gene TRBJ2-7, with unresolved D. V was trimmed by 2 bases and J by 2 bases, leaving 7 bases between them. Looked up from germline, CDR1 is MNHEY and CDR2 is SVGAGI. The CDR3 length is 13 residues. CDR3 bases: TGTGCCAGCAGTTACACGGGTCCCTACGAGCAGTACTTC. It encodes CASSYTGPYEQYF.

Turning to this clone: The same CDR3 can be traced to other DNA sequences in this sample. The rearrangement uses TRBV7-2 and TRBJ2-3; D ambiguous. Per germline, CDR1 SGHTA and CDR2 FQGNSA. The germline V and J ends were trimmed by 0 bases and 4 bases, with 5 bases remaining between them. This CDR3 is built from 13 residues. CDR3 region: CASSLAPADTQYF. DNA for the CDR3: TGTGCCAGCAGCTTAGCGCCCGCAGATACGCAGTATTTT.

The chain uses TRBV28 and TRBJ2-5; 10 positions agree with TRBD2. The end of the DNA is better explained by TRBJ2-7, so the J call may be wrong. The CDR3 extends over 14 amino acids. CDR1 MDHEN and CDR2 SYDVKM come from the germline V gene. This CDR3 is CASYTGTSDYEQYF. CDR3 sequence (DNA): TGTGCCAGCTATACCGGGACTAGCGACTACGAGCAGTACTTC.

V and J are TRBV10-3 and TRBJ2-2; 7 bases align to TRBD1. Germline V gene sequence: CDR1 ENHRY, CDR2 SYGVKD. The CDR3 runs to 20 residues. The V segment lost 2 bases and the J segment 3 bases; nucleotides outside the gene matches: 18. CDR3 sequence (DNA): TGTGCCATCAGTGAGCCGCTTTACGGGGTTCAGGGGGTTCACACCGGGGAGCTGTTTTTT. Amino acid sequence: CAISEPLYGVQGVHTGELFF.

J is TRBJ2-4 and V is TRBV11-3; 13 bases align to TRBD2. V lost 5 bases to trimming and J lost 6 bases; unmatched junction nucleotides: 4. This CDR3 spans 15 amino acids. From germline, CDR1 is SGHNT and CDR2 YENEEA. CDR3 in DNA: TGTGCCAGCAGCCCCCGGACTAGCGGGAGAAACATTCAGTACTTC. This translates into CASSPRTSGRNIQYF.

The chain recombines TRBV7-2 with TRBJ2-3; no clear D gene. This CDR3 comprises 12 residues. Germline loops: CDR1 SGHTA, CDR2 FQGNSA. V gave up 5 bases and J gave up 6 bases, with 9 bases separating them. The CDR3 coding sequence is TGTGCCAGCAGCCCGTATTCCGATACGCAGTATTTT. Translation gives CASSPYSDTQYF.

The CDR3 spells CASSFGDEQFF. In nucleotides, the CDR3 is TGTGCCAGCAGCTTCGGGGATGAGCAGTTCTTC. This chain links TRBV5-6 with TRBJ2-1, with D perhaps matching TRBD2 (5 bases). Trimming took 2 bases from V and 8 from J, leaving 5 bases between them. Germline V gene sequence: CDR1 SGHDT, CDR2 YYEEEE. The CDR3 length is 11 residues.

This chain links TRBV25-1 with TRBJ2-7, with unresolved D. CDR3 length: 11 residues. Germline loops: CDR1 MGHDK, CDR2 SYGVNS. Between the trimmed V and J ends, which lost 4 bases and 3 bases, there was a span of 4 bases. The CDR3 coding sequence is TGTGCCAGCAGTGGTGACTACGAGCAGTACTTC. Encoded protein: CASSGDYEQYF.

This chain uses TRBV7-8 with TRBJ2-7, with D uncertain. The CDR3 spans 13 residues. Trimming removed 3 bases at V and 0 bases at J, with 6 bases between. Germline V gives CDR1 SGHVS, CDR2 FQNEAQ. CDR3 sequence (DNA): TGTGCCAGCAGCTTCATCAGCTCCTACGAGCAGTACTTC. This gives the protein CASSFISSYEQYF.

V gene TRBV11-2 combines with J gene TRBJ2-2; a possible D gene is TRBD2 (6 bases). The CDR3 extends over 15 amino acids. Per the germline V gene, CDR1 is SGHAT and CDR2 is FQNNGV. Trimming took off 1 base at V and 4 bases at J, with 10 bases between the two ends. CDR3: CASSLGRVSTGELFF. Here the CDR3 DNA reads TGTGCCAGCAGCTTAGGGAGGGTGAGCACCGGGGAGCTGTTTTTT.

This clone was detected once. V usage is TRBV7-3 and J usage is TRBJ2-2; D not certain. Trimming took 3 bases from V and 6 from J, leaving 5 bases between them. The CDR3 runs to 12 residues. Germline CDR1 SGHTA, CDR2 FQGTGA. The CDR3 DNA reads as TGTGCCAGCAGCTTTCCACCCGGGGAGCTGTTTTTT. Its protein product is CASSFPPGELFF.